The source of this TCR beta chain is a study of vaccination and CD4 T cells after COVID-19. At the level of the study: Cultures serving as controls received a peptide pool (CEFX or HIV-1 Nef) or no peptide.

The CDR3 is 15 residues long. Germline assignment: CDR1 MNHEY and CDR2 SVGEGT. Trimming cost V 5 bases and J 4 bases; bases outside gene matches: 9. As for treatment: roughly 10-day PBMC culture with coronavirus spike peptide pools or control peptides (ViraFEST assay). ViraFEST sequenced TCRs after peptide-pool expansion of antigen-specific T cells. At the Johns Hopkins FTIC core, DNA taken from cultured CD4+ T cells was sequenced by way of the Oncomine TCR Beta short-read assay. It was cultured CD4+ T cells from which genomic DNA was extracted. TCRdb re-called the PCR reads with MiXCR, one entry per CDR3 protein. The sample consists of 20,000 to 25,000 distinct CDR3 sequences, approximately 44% of them appearing once. This clonotype has a handful of counts. Its antigen remains unknown.

The rearrangement links TRBV6-2 or TRBV6-3 to TRBJ2-5; TRBD1 agrees at 8 bases. This specimen consisted of CD4+ T cells from blood, cultured in vitro, obtained before SARS-CoV-2 vaccination. This TCR was sampled from a human donor who received a COVID-19 vaccine. CDR3 loop: CASSKPTGAVETQYF. In nucleotides, the CDR3 is TGTGCCAGCAGTAAACCGACAGGGGCGGTAGAGACCCAGTACTTC.